This T cell receptor (beta chain) was captured by sequencing in a study of blood T cells in healthy people across ages. This clonotype has a handful of counts. Trimming removed 0 bases at V and 6 bases at J, with 6 bases between. Germline V gives CDR1 LGHNA, CDR2 YNFKEQ. The CDR3 consists of 13 residues. Combining a sample-barcoded 5' primer with a J-beta primer mix, a second PCR ran for about 7 to 11 cycles. A template-switch adaptor with 12 random nucleotides tagged each cDNA molecule. All samples yielded 2.5 million or more CDR3-containing paired-end reads. One entry per CDR3 protein, called by TCRdb with MiXCR from the 5' RACE reads. The sample lists 380,000 or so distinct CDR3 sequences, about 52% occurring once. The individuals who served as donors were healthy Caucasians living in Russia, aged about 6 to 100.

The specimen was blood. V and J are TRBV4-2 and TRBJ2-1; D unclear. This sequence originates from a man aged 60 to 69 in good health. For the CDR3, the DNA is TGTGCCAGCAGCCAAGAAGGGTTCAATGAGCAGTTCTTC. Its protein is CASSQEGFNEQFF.